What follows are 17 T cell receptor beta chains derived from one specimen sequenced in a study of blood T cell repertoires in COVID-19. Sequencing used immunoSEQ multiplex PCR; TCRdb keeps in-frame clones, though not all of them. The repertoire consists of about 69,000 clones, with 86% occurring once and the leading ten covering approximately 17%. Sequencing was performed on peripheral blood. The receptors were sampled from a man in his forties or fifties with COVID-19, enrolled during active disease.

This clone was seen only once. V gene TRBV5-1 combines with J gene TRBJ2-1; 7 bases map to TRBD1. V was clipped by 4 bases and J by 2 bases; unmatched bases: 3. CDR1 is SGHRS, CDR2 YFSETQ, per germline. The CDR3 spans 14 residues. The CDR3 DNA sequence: TGCGCCAGCAGCGCCGGACAGGCCTACAATGAGCAGTTCTTC. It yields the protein CASSAGQAYNEQFF.

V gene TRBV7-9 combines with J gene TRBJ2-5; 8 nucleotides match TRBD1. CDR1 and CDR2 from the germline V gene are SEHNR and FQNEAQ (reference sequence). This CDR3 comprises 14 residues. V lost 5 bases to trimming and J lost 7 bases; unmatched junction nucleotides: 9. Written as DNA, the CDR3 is TGTGCCAGCAGCCCCCAGGGGGCAGGAGGGACCCAGTACTTC. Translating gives CASSPQGAGGTQYF.

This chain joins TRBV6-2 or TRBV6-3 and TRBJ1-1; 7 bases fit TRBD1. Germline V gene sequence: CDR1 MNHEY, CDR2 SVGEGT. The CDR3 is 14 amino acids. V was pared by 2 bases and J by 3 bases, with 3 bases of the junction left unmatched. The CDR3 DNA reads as TGTGCCAGCAGTTACGGGACAGAGGACACTGAAGCTTTCTTT. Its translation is CASSYGTEDTEAFF.

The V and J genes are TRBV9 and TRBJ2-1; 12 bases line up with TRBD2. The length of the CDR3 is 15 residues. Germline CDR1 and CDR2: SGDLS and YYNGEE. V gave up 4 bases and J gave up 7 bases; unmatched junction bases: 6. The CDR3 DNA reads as TGTGCCAGCAGCACTAGCGGGGGGATCTGGAATGAGCAGTTCTTC. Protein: CASSTSGGIWNEQFF. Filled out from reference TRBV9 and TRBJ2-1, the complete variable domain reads DSGVTQTPKHLITATGQRVTLRCSPRSGDLSVYWYQQSLDQGLQFLIQYYNGEERAKGNILERFSAQQFPDLHSELNLSSLELGDSALYFCASSTSGGIWNEQFFGPGTRLTVL.

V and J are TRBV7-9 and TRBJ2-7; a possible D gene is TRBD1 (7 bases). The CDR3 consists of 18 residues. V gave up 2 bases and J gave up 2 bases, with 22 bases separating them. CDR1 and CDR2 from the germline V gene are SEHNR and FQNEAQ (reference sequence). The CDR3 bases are TGTGCCAGCAGCTTAAAAGGGGGGACAGAGACAACACCCTACGAGCAGTACTTC. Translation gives CASSLKGGTETTPYEQYF.

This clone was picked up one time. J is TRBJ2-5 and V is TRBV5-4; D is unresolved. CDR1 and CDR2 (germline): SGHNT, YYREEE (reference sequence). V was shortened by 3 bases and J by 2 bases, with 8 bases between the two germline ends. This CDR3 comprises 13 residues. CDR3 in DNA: TGTGCCAGCAGCTCTAGAGTACAAGAGACCCAGTACTTC. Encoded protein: CASSSRVQETQYF. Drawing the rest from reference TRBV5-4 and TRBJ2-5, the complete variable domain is ETGVTQSPTHLIKTRGQQVTLRCSSQSGHNTVSWYQQALGQGPQFIFQYYREEENGRGNFPPRFSGLQFPNYSSELNVNALELDDSALYLCASSSRVQETQYFGPGTRLLVL.

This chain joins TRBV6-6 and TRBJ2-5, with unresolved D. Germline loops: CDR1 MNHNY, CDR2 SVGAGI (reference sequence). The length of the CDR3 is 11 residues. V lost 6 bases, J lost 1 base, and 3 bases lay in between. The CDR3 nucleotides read TGTGCCAGCAGCGGCCAAGAGACCCAGTACTTC. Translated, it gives CASSGQETQYF.

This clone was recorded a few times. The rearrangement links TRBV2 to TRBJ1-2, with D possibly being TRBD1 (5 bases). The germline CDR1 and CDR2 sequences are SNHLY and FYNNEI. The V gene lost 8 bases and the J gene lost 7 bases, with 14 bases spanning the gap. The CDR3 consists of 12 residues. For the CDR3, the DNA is TGTGCCAGCGGGTCGCGGGGGACTGGCTACACCTTC. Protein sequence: CASGSRGTGYTF.

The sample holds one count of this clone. CDR3 sequence reads: CASRGGEASYNEQFF. The CDR3 bases are TGCGCCAGCAGAGGAGGGGAAGCGTCCTACAATGAGCAGTTCTTC. The chain joins TRBV10-2 to TRBJ2-1, with a tentative D call TRBD2 (6 bases). There are 15 residues in the CDR3. Germline V gene lookup returns CDR1 WSHSY and CDR2 SAAADI. V lost 6 bases, J lost 1 base, and 13 bases lay in between.

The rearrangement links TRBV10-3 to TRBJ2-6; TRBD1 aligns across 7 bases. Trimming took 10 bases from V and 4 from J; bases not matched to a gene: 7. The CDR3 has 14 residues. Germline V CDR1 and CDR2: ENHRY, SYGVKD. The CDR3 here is CATLTGAGANVLTF. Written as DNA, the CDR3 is TGTGCCACCTTAACAGGGGCCGGGGCCAACGTCCTGACTTTC.

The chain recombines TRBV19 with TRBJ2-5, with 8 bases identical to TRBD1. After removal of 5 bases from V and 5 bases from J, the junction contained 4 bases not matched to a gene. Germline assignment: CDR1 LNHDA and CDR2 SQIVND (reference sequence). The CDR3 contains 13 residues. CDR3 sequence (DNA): TGTGCCAGTAGTGACAGGGGAACGGAGACCCAGTACTTC. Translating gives CASSDRGTETQYF.

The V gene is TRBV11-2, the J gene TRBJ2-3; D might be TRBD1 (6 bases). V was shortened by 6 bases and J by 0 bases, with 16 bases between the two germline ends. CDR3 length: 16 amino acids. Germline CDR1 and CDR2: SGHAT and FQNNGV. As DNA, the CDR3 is TGTGCCAGCAGTCCAGGGGCCTTAGCTAGCACAGATACGCAGTATTTT. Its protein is CASSPGALASTDTQYF.

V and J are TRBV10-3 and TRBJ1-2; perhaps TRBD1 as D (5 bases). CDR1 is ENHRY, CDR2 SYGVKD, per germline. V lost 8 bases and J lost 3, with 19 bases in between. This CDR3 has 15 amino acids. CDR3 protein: CAIQATAGPDYGYTF. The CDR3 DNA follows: TGTGCCATCCAAGCGACAGCAGGGCCCGACTATGGCTACACCTTC.

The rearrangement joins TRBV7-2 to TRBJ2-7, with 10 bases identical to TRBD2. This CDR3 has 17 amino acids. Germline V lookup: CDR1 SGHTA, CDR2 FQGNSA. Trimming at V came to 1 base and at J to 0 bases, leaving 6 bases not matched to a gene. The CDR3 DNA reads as TGTGCCAGCAGCTTAGGTGGTCTAGCGGGGGCCTCCTACGAGCAGTACTTC. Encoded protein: CASSLGGLAGASYEQYF. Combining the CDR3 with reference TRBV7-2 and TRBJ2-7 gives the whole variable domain GAGVSQSPSNKVTEKGKDVELRCDPISGHTALYWYRQSLGQGLEFLIYFQGNSAPDKSGLPSDRFSAERTGGSVSTLTIQRTQQEDSAVYLCASSLGGLAGASYEQYFGPGTRLTVT.

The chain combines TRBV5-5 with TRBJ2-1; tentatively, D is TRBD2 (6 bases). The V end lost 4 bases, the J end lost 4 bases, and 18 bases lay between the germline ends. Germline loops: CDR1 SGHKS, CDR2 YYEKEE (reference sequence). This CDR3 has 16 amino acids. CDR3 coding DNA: TGTGCCAGCAGCGCGTGGAGGGACTGGACGTACAATGAGCAGTTCTTC. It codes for CASSAWRDWTYNEQFF.

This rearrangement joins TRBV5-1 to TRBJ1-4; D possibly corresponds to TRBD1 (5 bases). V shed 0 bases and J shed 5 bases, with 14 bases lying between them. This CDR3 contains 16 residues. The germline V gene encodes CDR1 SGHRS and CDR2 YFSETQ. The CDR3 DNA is TGCGCCAGCAGCTTGGGGGTCGAGGGGAGGAATGAAAAACTGTTTTTT. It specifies CASSLGVEGRNEKLFF.

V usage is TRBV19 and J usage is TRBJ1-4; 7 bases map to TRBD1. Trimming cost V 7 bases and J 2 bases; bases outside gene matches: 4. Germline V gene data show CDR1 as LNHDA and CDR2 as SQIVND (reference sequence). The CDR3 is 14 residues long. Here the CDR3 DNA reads TGTGCCAGTATGCCGGGACAGACTAATGAAAAACTGTTTTTT. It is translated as CASMPGQTNEKLFF. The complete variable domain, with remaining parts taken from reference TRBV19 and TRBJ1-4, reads DGGITQSPKYLFRKEGQNVTLSCEQNLNHDAMYWYRQDPGQGLRLIYYSQIVNDFQKGDIAEGYSVSREKKESFPLTVTSAQKNPTAFYLCASMPGQTNEKLFFGSGTQLSVL.